This T cell receptor (beta chain) emerged from a study of CD8+ T cells in alopecia areata. General study findings and limits: Greater clonality was observed in lesional scalp samples, especially alopecia totalis/universalis, versus normal scalp.

Reverse transcribed after extraction, RNA yielded cDNA as the sequencing template. Measured with immunoSEQ multiplex PCR; TCRdb has only the in-frame clones, and not every one. This sample has more than 90,000 clones, with over 60% found just once. Notes on this clone: The antigen is not known.

The sequenced sample was CD4+ T cells sorted from blood. This TCR derives from a human donor in good health.

The CDR3 DNA reads TGTGCCAGCAGCTTCGTGTCGTTCGGCACCGGGGAGCTGTTTTTT. Translating gives CASSFVSFGTGELFF. This chain connects TRBV7-8 to TRBJ2-2; D remains unclear. V lost 3 bases and J 4 bases, leaving 12 bases between the germline ends. Per germline, CDR1 SGHVS and CDR2 FQNEAQ. The CDR3 extends over 15 amino acids.